These 15 T cell receptor beta chains share one sample of origin, sequenced in a study of blood T cell repertoires in COVID-19. Clones were sequenced by immunoSEQ multiplex PCR, and TCRdb holds only the in-frame ones, with some missing. The sample lists around 80,000 clones; 80% to 90% were seen once. The sequenced sample was peripheral blood. These receptors originate from an elderly woman with acute or convalescent COVID-19.

The J gene is TRBJ2-2, the V gene TRBV4-3; tentative D call: TRBD1 (6 bases). Germline CDR1 LGHNA, CDR2 YSLEER. The CDR3 totals 15 residues. Trimming removed 0 bases at V and 5 bases at J, with 10 bases between. The CDR3 protein is CASSQEARGTGELFF. In DNA form, the CDR3 reads TGCGCCAGCAGCCAAGAGGCGAGGGGGACCGGGGAGCTGTTTTTT.

This CDR3 is CASSQGQGAGNEQFF. The CDR3 DNA reads as TGCGCCAGCAGCCAGGGACAGGGGGCTGGCAATGAGCAGTTCTTC. The chain links TRBV5-1 to TRBJ2-1; 12 bases align to TRBD1. J gave up 6 bases and V 4 bases, and 5 bases lay outside the gene matches. The CDR3 length is 15 residues. From germline, CDR1 is SGHRS and CDR2 YFSETQ.

The chain recombines TRBV19 with TRBJ1-4; no definite D call. The CDR3 totals 16 residues. V was clipped by 5 bases and J by 11 bases, with 24 bases between them. The V gene's germline CDR1 is LNHDA and CDR2 SQIVND (reference sequence). CDR3 bases: TGTGCCAGTAGTTTGGAAGGTCTTAGCGGGCCACAGAAACTGTTTTTT. Protein: CASSLEGLSGPQKLFF.

The rearrangement uses TRBV6-5 and TRBJ1-3; possibly TRBD1 for D (5 bases). The ends were cut back, 6 bases at V and 5 bases at J, with 17 bases in the middle. The germline CDR1 and CDR2 sequences are MNHEY and SVGAGI. The CDR3 consists of 15 residues. The CDR3 region has the DNA TGTGCCAGCAGCCTGCCGGACCCAGGGCGAAACACCATATATTTT. Its protein is CASSLPDPGRNTIYF.

V usage is TRBV14 and J usage is TRBJ1-2; 8 bases line up with TRBD1. Germline CDR1 and CDR2: SGHDN and FVKESK. The CDR3 length is 15 residues. V lost 1 base to trimming and J lost 7 bases; unmatched junction nucleotides: 8. The CDR3 DNA is TGTGCCAGCAGCCAAGGCCAGGGGGCGCGGAGTGGCTACACCTTC. This codes for CASSQGQGARSGYTF.

V usage is TRBV18 and J usage is TRBJ1-4, with a possible D match to TRBD1 (6 bases). CDR1 and CDR2 from the germline V gene are KGHSH and LQKENI. The CDR3 consists of 15 residues. Trimming removed 3 bases at V and 4 bases at J, with 12 bases between. The CDR3 sequence: CASSPAGRGNEKLFF. CDR3 in DNA: TGTGCCAGCTCACCCGCTGGCAGGGGTAATGAAAAACTGTTTTTT.

The CDR3 spells CASSAVAGSYEQYF. The CDR3 bases are TGTGCCAGCAGTGCCGTAGCGGGGAGCTACGAGCAGTACTTC. The J gene is TRBJ2-7, the V gene TRBV2; 8 bases fit TRBD2. V gave up 4 bases and J gave up 3 bases; unmatched junction bases: 5. CDR1 SNHLY and CDR2 FYNNEI come from the germline V gene. The CDR3 contains 14 residues. Using reference TRBV2 and TRBJ2-7 for the parts outside the CDR3, the full variable domain is EPEVTQTPSHQVTQMGQEVILRCVPISNHLYFYWYRQILGQKVEFLVSFYNNEISEKSEIFDDQFSVERPDGSNFTLKIRSTKLEDSAMYFCASSAVAGSYEQYFGPGTRLTVT.

This clone was observed a handful of times. The same CDR3 arises from other DNA sequences in this sample as well. The chain recombines TRBV20-1 with TRBJ2-5; D might be TRBD2 (5 bases). Trimming removed 5 bases from V and 5 bases from J, with 6 bases in between. Per the germline V gene, CDR1 is DFQATT and CDR2 is SNEGSKA (reference sequence). The CDR3 consists of 10 residues. This CDR3 is CSAWRETQYF. CDR3 coding DNA: TGCAGTGCTTGGAGGGAGACCCAGTACTTC.

This clone was detected only once. The chain links TRBV5-5 to TRBJ1-2; D possibly corresponds to TRBD1 (6 bases). The CDR3 is 15 amino acids. V shed 4 bases and J shed 2 bases, with 15 bases lying between them. CDR1 and CDR2 from the germline V gene are SGHKS and YYEKEE (reference sequence). The CDR3 coding sequence is TGTGCCAGCAGCCCGTGGGGGGGCGGCAACTATGGCTACACCTTC. It yields the protein CASSPWGGGNYGYTF.

This clone came up a few times. This rearrangement joins TRBV4-1 to TRBJ1-3; no clear D gene. From germline, CDR1 is MGHRA and CDR2 YSYEKL. CDR3 size: 14 residues. V lost 2 bases and J lost 4, with 9 bases in between. CDR3 DNA: TGCGCCAGCAGCCAACTAACGGGGGGAAACACCATATATTTT. Protein sequence: CASSQLTGGNTIYF.

This rearrangement joins TRBV7-6 to TRBJ2-1; D unresolved. Trimming took off 2 bases at V and 8 bases at J, with 13 bases between the two ends. Germline loops: CDR1 SGHVS, CDR2 FNYEAQ. The CDR3 is 14 residues long. The CDR3: CASSLRDGGHEQFF. CDR3 DNA: TGTGCCAGCAGCTTAAGAGATGGTGGGCATGAGCAGTTCTTC. Using reference TRBV7-6 and TRBJ2-1 for the parts outside the CDR3, the full variable domain is GAGVSQSPRYKVTKRGQDVALRCDPISGHVSLYWYRQALGQGPEFLTYFNYEAQQDKSGLPNDRFSAERPEGSISTLTIQRTEQRDSAMYRCASSLRDGGHEQFFGPGTRLTVL.

This clone was seen only a few times. V is TRBV7-3 and J is TRBJ2-1; 7 bases are a match to TRBD2. V dropped 1 base and J dropped 9; count of bases not matched to a gene: 12. The V gene's germline CDR1 is SGHTA and CDR2 FQGTGA. This CDR3 spans 16 amino acids. Here the CDR3 reads CASSLIAGVGNGEQFF. CDR3 DNA sequence: TGTGCCAGCAGCTTAATCGCGGGGGTCGGTAACGGTGAGCAGTTCTTC. Together with reference TRBV7-3 and TRBJ2-1, the CDR3 gives the full variable domain: GAGVSQTPSNKVTEKGKYVELRCDPISGHTALYWYRQSLGQGPEFLIYFQGTGAADDSGLPNDRFFAVRPEGSVSTLKIQRTERGDSAVYLCASSLIAGVGNGEQFFGPGTRLTVL.

This chain connects TRBV9 to TRBJ1-6; 7 nucleotides align to TRBD1. This CDR3 is 16 amino acids long. The germline CDR1 and CDR2 sequences are SGDLS and YYNGEE. J gave up 10 bases and V 3 bases, and 13 bases lay outside the gene matches. The CDR3 DNA is TGTGCCAGCAGCGCATCCCCCGAGACAGGGTCCTCACCCCTCCACTTT. Protein product: CASSASPETGSSPLHF.

This clone was picked up a small number of times. The chain employs TRBV5-1 and TRBJ1-1, with D hard to call. The CDR3 spans 14 residues. Germline V gene data show CDR1 as SGHRS and CDR2 as YFSETQ. V dropped 0 bases and J dropped 7 bases, with 13 bases sitting between them. The CDR3 DNA sequence: TGCGCCAGCAGCTTGGGTGCAGGCACCTTTGAAGCTTTCTTT. This encodes CASSLGAGTFEAFF.

This clone was recorded a few times. The V call is TRBV6-2 or TRBV6-3, the J call TRBJ2-3; 15 bases are shared with TRBD2. The CDR3 covers 20 residues. The V segment lost 0 bases and the J segment 0 bases; nucleotides outside the gene matches: 7. Germline V CDR1 and CDR2: MNHEY, SVGEGT. Here the CDR3 reads CASSYSLGTSGGSSTDTQYF. CDR3 coding DNA: TGTGCCAGCAGTTACTCTCTCGGGACTAGCGGGGGGTCTAGCACAGATACGCAGTATTTT.